The 5 T cell receptor beta chains reported below all come from one sample, sequenced in a study of cytomegalovirus exposure and HLA in healthy donors. Amplification used 60 Vbeta primers and 13 Jbeta primers. Assay: immunoSEQ multiplex PCR; the TCRdb copy retains only in-frame clones and omits some. The data hold roughly 130,000 clones, with 55% to 75% observed a single time. What was sequenced was PBMCs. These receptors were collected from a man between 25 and 39 years old in good health and CMV-seropositive.

CDR3 protein: CASSLVHEREKEGEQYF. CDR3 coding DNA: TGTGCCAGCAGCTTAGTTCATGAGCGGGAAAAGGAGGGGGAGCAGTACTTC. The V call is TRBV11-3, the J call TRBJ2-7, with 7 bases fitting TRBD2. CDR3 length: 17 residues. The germline V gene has CDR1 SGHNT and CDR2 YENEEA. V lost 1 base and J lost 7; bases outside the gene matches: 16.

This sequence joins TRBV10-3 and TRBJ2-7, with D possibly TRBD2 on 7 matching bases. This CDR3 has 17 amino acids. Germline loops: CDR1 ENHRY, CDR2 SYGVKD. V lost 8 bases and J lost 2, with 25 bases in between. CDR3 sequence reads: CAILGGLLSGPTYEQYF. The CDR3 DNA follows: TGTGCCATCCTCGGGGGCCTCCTTAGCGGGCCCACCTACGAGCAGTACTTC.

On this clone itself: The identical CDR3 is also encoded by other nucleotide sequences in the sample. The chain uses TRBV18 and TRBJ2-7; 8 bases fit TRBD2. CDR1 KGHSH and CDR2 LQKENI come from the germline V gene. This CDR3 spans 13 amino acids. J lost 7 bases, V lost 3 bases, and 5 bases had no gene match. In nucleotides, the CDR3 is TGTGCCAGCTCACCGACGGGGGGGCGGGAGCAGTACTTC. It codes for CASSPTGGREQYF.

The V call is TRBV28, the J call TRBJ2-2; 10 bases are a match to TRBD1. There are 14 residues in the CDR3. CDR1 and CDR2 from the germline V gene are MDHEN and SYDVKM. After removal of 5 bases from V and 6 bases from J, the junction contained 3 bases not matched to a gene. The CDR3 here is CASSLTGGAGELFF. DNA of the CDR3: TGTGCCAGCAGTCTGACAGGGGGCGCCGGGGAGCTGTTTTTT.

V and J are TRBV18 and TRBJ2-4, with 7 positions matching TRBD2. This CDR3 spans 15 amino acids. V was pared by 5 bases and J by 2 bases, with 6 bases of the junction left unmatched. Germline CDR1 reads KGHSH; CDR2 reads LQKENI. The CDR3 is CASSAQGGSKNIQYF. The CDR3 DNA reads as TGTGCCAGCTCAGCCCAGGGAGGGTCCAAAAACATTCAGTACTTC.